This T cell receptor beta chain was observed in a study of human T cells and chemical hapten exposure. Looking at the study overall: From small differences in pooled library volume came most of the variation in per-sample TCR yields.

This clonotype has more than one count but fewer than ten. The antigen is unknown. Trimming at V came to 0 bases and at J to 4 bases, leaving 9 bases not matched to a gene. CDR1 and CDR2 (germline): KGHDR, SFDVKD. This CDR3 region has 17 residues. Study processing details: There were a median of approximately 96,000 TCRs per sample, with a range from roughly 23,224 to 750,000. TCRdb re-analysed the RACE reads in MiXCR, keeping a single row per CDR3 protein. The V and J calls were not made by the authors but by TCRdb's processing. The sample records just over 90,000 distinct CDR3 sequences, about 10% being singletons. Study-wide points: Those TCRs sitting above 1 in 1000 frequency stayed the same with DPC sensitization.

Noted time point: healthy volunteer bleed at 2 weeks. Unfractionated whole blood was the source of the extracted total RNA. Source material: whole blood. The TCR was taken from a female donor in good health. Some clones in this sample may be carry-over from other donors' samples. The J gene is TRBJ2-3, the V gene TRBV24-1; 7 nucleotides line up with TRBD2. CDR3 residues: CATSDLDSGSSPDTQYF. The CDR3 region has the DNA TGTGCCACCAGTGATTTGGATAGCGGGTCCTCCCCAGATACGCAGTATTTT.